This is a list of T cell receptor beta chains from one sample in a study of blood T cell repertoires in COVID-19. Generated by immunoSEQ multiplex PCR, the TCRdb table keeps only in-frame clones and is missing some. This table has a few hundred thousand clones, around 90% appearing once. The sequenced sample was PBMCs or T cells enriched from blood (not recorded which). The receptors stem from a woman between 45 and 60 years old with acute COVID-19. Each CDR3 is given with its conserved first and last residue. D genes are given only for firm matches.

j_call: TRBJ1-2; d_call: TRBD1; cdr3_length: 14; v_call: TRBV19; cdr3_aa: CASSRDRNNYGYTF
j_call: TRBJ2-7; d_call: -; cdr3_length: 15; v_call: TRBV6-5; cdr3_aa: CASRRAYREFREQYF
j_call: TRBJ2-3; d_call: -; cdr3_length: 13; v_call: TRBV7-2; cdr3_aa: CASSLGPTDTQYF
j_call: TRBJ1-4; d_call: -; cdr3_length: 13; v_call: TRBV12-3/TRBV12-4; cdr3_aa: CASSRDINEKLFF
j_call: TRBJ1-4; d_call: -; cdr3_length: 15; v_call: TRBV30; cdr3_aa: CAWKLGPATNEKLFF
j_call: TRBJ2-5; d_call: -; cdr3_length: 14; v_call: TRBV5-1; cdr3_aa: CASRRAGHQETQYF
j_call: TRBJ1-5; d_call: TRBD1; cdr3_length: 13; v_call: TRBV27; cdr3_aa: CASSLQGAQPQHF
j_call: TRBJ1-1; d_call: -; cdr3_length: 12; v_call: TRBV15; cdr3_aa: CATSPDQAEAFF
j_call: TRBJ2-3; d_call: -; cdr3_length: 11; v_call: TRBV7-2; cdr3_aa: CASEGSYTQYF
j_call: TRBJ1-3; d_call: -; cdr3_length: 18; v_call: TRBV5-1; cdr3_aa: CASSLGGGTPSSGNTIYF
j_call: TRBJ2-7; d_call: TRBD1; cdr3_length: 13; v_call: TRBV7-9; cdr3_aa: CASSPGTDYEQYF
j_call: TRBJ1-1; d_call: -; cdr3_length: 15; v_call: TRBV10-3; cdr3_aa: CAISDRRQADTEAFF
j_call: TRBJ2-3; d_call: TRBD1; cdr3_length: 13; v_call: TRBV27; cdr3_aa: CASRPGQADTQYF
j_call: TRBJ2-2; d_call: -; cdr3_length: 15; v_call: TRBV11-2; cdr3_aa: CASRRANTNTGELFF
j_call: TRBJ2-2; d_call: TRBD2; cdr3_length: 14; v_call: TRBV20-1; cdr3_aa: CSASGTSGTGELFF
j_call: TRBJ2-7; d_call: TRBD2; cdr3_length: 17; v_call: TRBV27; cdr3_aa: CASSLSRLAGTHYEQYF
j_call: TRBJ1-2; d_call: -; cdr3_length: 13; v_call: TRBV15; cdr3_aa: CATSLSANYGYTF
j_call: TRBJ2-1; d_call: -; cdr3_length: 12; v_call: TRBV9; cdr3_aa: CASSVSSYEQFF
j_call: TRBJ2-1; d_call: -; cdr3_length: 17; v_call: TRBV5-1; cdr3_aa: CASSRAVRGSSYNEQFF
j_call: TRBJ2-7; d_call: -; cdr3_length: 14; v_call: TRBV6-5; cdr3_aa: CASSYSRSPYEQYF
j_call: TRBJ2-5; d_call: TRBD2; cdr3_length: 16; v_call: TRBV5-1; cdr3_aa: CASSPIAGGPGETQYF
j_call: TRBJ1-1; d_call: TRBD1; cdr3_length: 14; v_call: TRBV5-6; cdr3_aa: CASSPGTANTEAFF
j_call: TRBJ2-4; d_call: TRBD2; cdr3_length: 14; v_call: TRBV30; cdr3_aa: CAWSGGGERYIQYF
j_call: TRBJ2-7; d_call: TRBD2; cdr3_length: 14; v_call: TRBV11-2; cdr3_aa: CATKAGTSIYEQYF
j_call: TRBJ1-5; d_call: -; cdr3_length: 14; v_call: TRBV28; cdr3_aa: CASTPGGLDQPQHF
j_call: TRBJ1-6; d_call: -; cdr3_length: 12; v_call: TRBV28; cdr3_aa: CASRGAGSPLHF
j_call: TRBJ2-5; d_call: TRBD2; cdr3_length: 13; v_call: TRBV12-3/TRBV12-4; cdr3_aa: CASSLSGGETQYF
j_call: TRBJ1-1; d_call: -; cdr3_length: 15; v_call: TRBV6-5; cdr3_aa: CASSYLGRVNTEAFF
j_call: TRBJ2-5; d_call: TRBD2; cdr3_length: 14; v_call: TRBV11-2; cdr3_aa: CASSWGGTQETQYF
j_call: TRBJ2-3; d_call: -; cdr3_length: 15; v_call: TRBV27; cdr3_aa: CASSYRRAFTDTQYF
j_call: TRBJ2-1; d_call: -; cdr3_length: 15; v_call: TRBV6-2/TRBV6-3; cdr3_aa: CASSYGSPVYNEQFF
j_call: TRBJ1-1; d_call: -; cdr3_length: 14; v_call: TRBV5-1; cdr3_aa: CASRQAHENTEAFF
j_call: TRBJ1-5; d_call: TRBD1; cdr3_length: 15; v_call: TRBV2; cdr3_aa: CASSEARGRFQPQHF
j_call: TRBJ1-1; d_call: -; cdr3_length: 15; v_call: TRBV13; cdr3_aa: CASSLGQGSGTEAFF
j_call: TRBJ1-5; d_call: TRBD1; cdr3_length: 14; v_call: TRBV28; cdr3_aa: CASSPGGSNQPQHF
j_call: TRBJ2-2; d_call: -; cdr3_length: 16; v_call: TRBV18; cdr3_aa: CASSPNGQPNTGELFF
j_call: TRBJ1-6; d_call: TRBD1; cdr3_length: 14; v_call: TRBV7-9; cdr3_aa: CASSSGTGGSPLHF
j_call: TRBJ2-7; d_call: TRBD2; cdr3_length: 14; v_call: TRBV18; cdr3_aa: CASSPGTTKYEQYF
j_call: TRBJ1-1; d_call: TRBD1; cdr3_length: 13; v_call: TRBV11-1; cdr3_aa: CASSFAGGTEAFF
j_call: TRBJ2-3; d_call: TRBD2; cdr3_length: 18; v_call: TRBV28; cdr3_aa: CASSLRDASGSSADTQYF
j_call: TRBJ2-5; d_call: TRBD2; cdr3_length: 14; v_call: TRBV4-1; cdr3_aa: CASRGRTSGETQYF
j_call: TRBJ2-2; d_call: -; cdr3_length: 15; v_call: TRBV5-1; cdr3_aa: CASSFSGSNTGELFF
j_call: TRBJ2-6; d_call: TRBD1; cdr3_length: 15; v_call: TRBV5-1; cdr3_aa: CASSNDRAGANVLTF
j_call: TRBJ1-2; d_call: -; cdr3_length: 13; v_call: TRBV7-9; cdr3_aa: CASSLARDYGYTF
j_call: TRBJ1-2; d_call: TRBD1; cdr3_length: 15; v_call: TRBV27; cdr3_aa: CASSSRRGRNYGYTF
j_call: TRBJ1-3; d_call: TRBD1; cdr3_length: 15; v_call: TRBV7-2; cdr3_aa: CASSLDRGSGNTIYF
j_call: TRBJ2-7; d_call: TRBD2; cdr3_length: 15; v_call: TRBV5-6; cdr3_aa: CASSLVASGTYEQYF
j_call: TRBJ2-5; d_call: TRBD2; cdr3_length: 14; v_call: TRBV10-1; cdr3_aa: CASTASGRGETQYF
j_call: TRBJ1-1; d_call: TRBD1; cdr3_length: 15; v_call: TRBV28; cdr3_aa: CASSLSRGQGTEAFF
j_call: TRBJ2-2; d_call: TRBD2; cdr3_length: 16; v_call: TRBV7-2; cdr3_aa: CASSWGLAGGTGELFF
j_call: TRBJ1-3; d_call: -; cdr3_length: 14; v_call: TRBV19; cdr3_aa: CATLRPGSGNTIYF